These 30 T cell receptor beta chains were all obtained from the same sample, sequenced in a study of blood T cell repertoires in COVID-19. Only in-frame clones appear in the TCRdb table, and some are missing; sequencing was by immunoSEQ multiplex PCR. The data hold 250,000 to 300,000 clones, with around 90% observed a single time. The sequenced material came from peripheral blood. These receptors originate from a woman in her forties or fifties who had recovered from COVID-19.

This chain uses TRBV5-1 with TRBJ2-1; no definite D call. This CDR3 spans 15 amino acids. V lost 0 bases, J lost 2 bases, and 9 bases lay in between. CDR1 is SGHRS and CDR2 is YFSETQ in the germline V gene. Here the CDR3 reads CASSLVHNTYNEQFF. In DNA, the CDR3 is TGCGCCAGCAGCTTGGTCCACAATACCTACAATGAGCAGTTCTTC. Drawing the rest from reference TRBV5-1 and TRBJ2-1, the complete variable domain is KAGVTQTPRYLIKTRGQQVTLSCSPISGHRSVSWYQQTPGQGLQFLFEYFSETQRNKGNFPGRFSGRQFSNSRSEMNVSTLELGDSALYLCASSLVHNTYNEQFFGPGTRLTVL.

This clone was picked up one time. The CDR3 DNA reads as TGTGCCAGCAACCCCTGGGGCGGGGCACCCTACGAGCAGTACTTC. Protein sequence: CASNPWGGAPYEQYF. The chain recombines TRBV5-6 with TRBJ2-7; a weak D match, TRBD2 (6 bases). CDR1 is SGHDT, CDR2 YYEEEE, per germline. This CDR3 region has 15 residues. V was shortened by 6 bases and J by 2 bases, with 18 bases between the two germline ends. The full variable domain, rest sourced from reference TRBV5-6 and TRBJ2-7, is DAGVTQSPTHLIKTRGQQVTLRCSPKSGHDTVSWYQQALGQGPQFIFQYYEEEERQRGNFPDRFSGHQFPNYSSELNVNALLLGDSALYLCASNPWGGAPYEQYFGPGTRLTVT.

V usage is TRBV27 and J usage is TRBJ1-1; possible D gene TRBD1, 5 bases. Trimming removed 1 base from V and 1 base from J, with 7 bases in between. Germline CDR1 reads MNHEY; CDR2 reads SMNVEV (reference sequence). This CDR3 has 14 residues. The CDR3 bases are TGTGCCAGCAGTTTATATCAGGGGAACACTGAAGCTTTCTTT. Translating gives CASSLYQGNTEAFF.

The chain is built from TRBV30 and TRBJ1-2; 7 nucleotides agree with TRBD1. This CDR3 contains 11 residues. Germline V gene lookup returns CDR1 GTSNPN and CDR2 SVGIG (reference sequence). V shed 7 bases and J 2 bases; nucleotides not matched to a gene: 1. CDR3 region: CASGQNYGYTF. The CDR3 coding sequence is TGTGCCTCGGGACAGAACTATGGCTACACCTTC.

The gene calls are TRBV5-1 and TRBJ2-3, with TRBD2 identical over 8 bases. This CDR3 region has 15 residues. CDR1 and CDR2 from the germline V gene are SGHRS and YFSETQ. V dropped 5 bases and J dropped 1; count of bases not matched to a gene: 6. The CDR3 DNA reads TGCGCCAGCAGTCGGACTAGCTGGGGCACAGATACGCAGTATTTT. This encodes CASSRTSWGTDTQYF.

The chain couples TRBV6-2 or TRBV6-3 to TRBJ1-2, with 7 positions matching TRBD1. Looked up from germline, CDR1 is MNHEY and CDR2 is SVGEGT. The ends lost 5 bases at V and 2 bases at J; junction bases unmatched: 5. The CDR3 loop spans 14 amino acids. The CDR3 DNA sequence: TGTGCCAGCAGTCAAGGGGGCTTCAACTATGGCTACACCTTC. The encoded protein is CASSQGGFNYGYTF.

This chain connects TRBV4-2 to TRBJ1-4, with 7 bases fitting TRBD1. CDR1 is LGHNA and CDR2 is YNFKEQ in the germline V gene. The CDR3 is 16 residues long. V shed 0 bases, J shed 10 bases, and the junction held 11 bases outside the gene matches. The DNA for the CDR3 is TGTGCCAGCAGCCAAGAGACAGGGTCCATATTAGGAAAACTGTTTTTT. This encodes CASSQETGSILGKLFF.

This clone was counted a single time. This sequence joins TRBV24-1 and TRBJ2-1, with 7 bases aligning to TRBD2. Trimming at V came to 5 bases and at J to 1 base, leaving 10 bases not matched to a gene. From germline, CDR1 is KGHDR and CDR2 SFDVKD. The CDR3 extends over 17 amino acids. The CDR3, as DNA: TGTGCCACCAGTGTGGGAGGCGGGAGTTTTTCCTACAATGAGCAGTTCTTC. This sequence encodes CATSVGGGSFSYNEQFF.

This clone is a singleton in its sample. CDR3 residues: CASSIRLRNNEQFF. The CDR3 DNA follows: TGTGCCAGTAGTATTCGGTTGCGAAACAATGAGCAGTTCTTC. V usage is TRBV19 and J usage is TRBJ2-1; unclear D gene. V was pared by 3 bases and J by 5 bases, with 11 bases between. Per germline, CDR1 LNHDA and CDR2 SQIVND (reference sequence). This CDR3 region has 14 residues.

The chain carries TRBV28 and TRBJ1-5, with D possibly being TRBD1 (5 bases). This CDR3 is built from 15 residues. From germline, CDR1 is MDHEN and CDR2 SYDVKM. V shed 7 bases and J shed 2 bases, with 15 bases lying between them. This CDR3 reads CASIGGGGGNQPQHF. DNA for the CDR3: TGTGCCAGCATCGGGGGAGGAGGGGGCAATCAGCCCCAGCATTTT.

The V call is TRBV9, the J call TRBJ2-1; TRBD2 aligns across 8 bases. Per the germline V gene, CDR1 is SGDLS and CDR2 is YYNGEE. The CDR3 contains 15 residues. After removal of 0 bases from V and 7 bases from J, the junction contained 6 bases not matched to a gene. The CDR3 is CASSVGAGGSNEQFF. Written as DNA, the CDR3 is TGTGCCAGCAGCGTAGGCGCGGGGGGTTCTAATGAGCAGTTCTTC.

The chain links TRBV6-2 or TRBV6-3 to TRBJ2-7, with 10 bases lining up with TRBD2. The CDR3 is made up of 15 amino acids. In germline, CDR1 is MNHEY, CDR2 SVGEGT. V lost 7 bases and J lost 4; bases outside the gene matches: 10. The CDR3 nucleotides read TGTGCCAGCACCCCCGGGACTAGCGTATGGTACGAGCAGTACTTC. The encoded protein is CASTPGTSVWYEQYF.

The chain employs TRBV7-9 and TRBJ1-1; TRBD1 is a possible D gene (5 bases). Per germline, CDR1 SEHNR and CDR2 FQNEAQ (reference sequence). Trimming pared 5 bases from V and 3 bases from J, leaving 10 bases between. This CDR3 region has 13 residues. CDR3 sequence (DNA): TGTGCCAGCAGCCAAAGGGGATACACTGAAGCTTTCTTT. It codes for CASSQRGYTEAFF.

This rearrangement joins TRBV11-3 to TRBJ2-2, with a weak D call TRBD2 (5 bases). Germline V gives CDR1 SGHNT, CDR2 YENEEA. Trimming took off 4 bases at V and 5 bases at J, with 14 bases between the two ends. The CDR3 is made up of 15 amino acids. CDR3: CASSSSRGSTGELFF. The CDR3 bases are TGTGCCAGCAGCTCCTCTAGAGGGTCGACCGGGGAGCTGTTTTTT.

The genes are TRBV4-3 and TRBJ2-6; TRBD2 aligns across 9 bases. The germline CDR1 and CDR2 sequences are LGHNA and YSLEER. This CDR3 region has 18 residues. V shed 4 bases and J 1 base; nucleotides not matched to a gene: 8. The CDR3 spells CASSRVAGVSSGANVLTF. CDR3 bases: TGCGCCAGCAGCCGAGTAGCGGGGGTATCTTCTGGGGCCAACGTCCTGACTTTC.

The V gene is TRBV28, the J gene TRBJ2-1; D not certain. The V end was cut by 1 base, the J end by 5 bases, with 9 bases between. The CDR3 loop spans 14 amino acids. Germline-derived CDR1 and CDR2 are MDHEN and SYDVKM. In DNA, the CDR3 is TGTGCCAGCAGTTTATTAGCCGGTAACAATGAGCAGTTCTTC. Protein: CASSLLAGNNEQFF. Supplemented by reference TRBV28 and TRBJ2-1, the full variable domain reads DVKVTQSSRYLVKRTGEKVFLECVQDMDHENMFWYRQDPGLGLRLIYFSYDVKMKEKGDIPEGYSVSREKKERFSLILESASTNQTSMYLCASSLLAGNNEQFFGPGTRLTVL.

CDR3 amino acids: CASSSLAGAYNEQFF. CDR3 DNA sequence: TGTGCCAGCAGCTCTCTAGCGGGAGCCTACAATGAGCAGTTCTTC. This sequence joins TRBV11-2 and TRBJ2-1, with TRBD2 matching over 10 bases. CDR1 and CDR2 from the germline V gene are SGHAT and FQNNGV. V trimming: 4 bases; J trimming: 2 bases; junction bases outside the gene matches: 2. The CDR3 is made up of 15 amino acids. The whole variable domain, remainder taken from reference TRBV11-2 and TRBJ2-1, is EAGVAQSPRYKIIEKRQSVAFWCNPISGHATLYWYQQILGQGPKLLIQFQNNGVVDDSQLPKDRFSAERLKGVDSTLKIQPAKLEDSAVYLCASSSLAGAYNEQFFGPGTRLTVL.

V and J are TRBV7-2 and TRBJ2-5; 9 bases line up with TRBD1. V lost 5 bases and J lost 5; bases outside the gene matches: 6. Germline values: CDR1 SGHTA, CDR2 FQGNSA. The CDR3 runs to 14 residues. This chain's CDR3 is CASSEPGQGETQYF. The CDR3, as DNA: TGTGCCAGCAGCGAGCCGGGACAGGGCGAGACCCAGTACTTC.

This clone appeared a few times. The J gene is TRBJ1-6, the V gene TRBV6-5, with a possible D match to TRBD1 (5 bases). The CDR3 is 15 amino acids. Trimming stripped 0 bases from V and 14 bases from J, with 17 bases between. From germline, CDR1 is MNHEY and CDR2 SVGAGI. CDR3 sequence: CASSYSFKAPRALHF. CDR3 nucleotide sequence: TGTGCCAGCAGTTACTCCTTTAAGGCCCCCAGGGCCCTCCACTTT.

At least ten counts were recorded for this clone. The V and J genes are TRBV4-3 and TRBJ2-2, with 12 bases aligning to TRBD2. CDR1 is LGHNA and CDR2 is YSLEER in the germline V gene. This CDR3 contains 17 residues. The V and J ends lost 2 bases and 4 bases, in that order; junction bases with no gene match: 5. The CDR3 here is CASSQPGLAGFTGELFF. DNA of the CDR3: TGCGCCAGCAGCCAACCGGGACTAGCGGGCTTCACCGGGGAGCTGTTTTTT.

This sequence joins TRBV2 and TRBJ1-1; D is perhaps TRBD1 (6 bases). Per the germline V gene, CDR1 is SNHLY and CDR2 is FYNNEI. The CDR3 is 12 residues long. The ends were cut back, 5 bases at V and 7 bases at J, with 11 bases in the middle. DNA for the CDR3: TGTGCCAGCAGTTACACAGGGCTTGAAGCTTTCTTT. It encodes CASSYTGLEAFF.

The chain joins TRBV5-6 to TRBJ2-3; D may be TRBD2 (6 bases). The CDR3 is 16 residues long. V lost 4 bases and J lost 6, with 21 bases in between. CDR1 is SGHDT and CDR2 is YYEEEE in the germline V gene. CDR3 nucleotide sequence: TGTGCCAGCAGCGGAGGGCTAGCGAGGAGAGTGGATACGCAGTATTTT. This encodes CASSGGLARRVDTQYF.

J is TRBJ2-7 and V is TRBV5-5, with 14 bases aligning to TRBD2. Trimming removed 3 bases from V and 7 bases from J; junction bases left unmatched: 9. Germline values: CDR1 SGHKS, CDR2 YYEKEE (reference sequence). The CDR3 sequence is 16 residues long. CDR3 protein: CASSSAPGLAGAEQYF. The CDR3 DNA follows: TGTGCCAGCAGCTCGGCCCCGGGACTAGCGGGAGCTGAGCAGTACTTC.

The rearrangement joins TRBV29-1 to TRBJ1-1, with TRBD1 identical over 11 bases. Looked up from germline, CDR1 is SQVTM and CDR2 is ANQGSEA. The CDR3 has 14 residues. The V gene end was trimmed by 2 bases and the J gene end by 4 bases; junction bases not matched to a gene: 3. CDR3 amino acids: CSVEPDRGLTEAFF. DNA for the CDR3: TGCAGCGTTGAACCGGACAGGGGGCTCACTGAAGCTTTCTTT.

The V call is TRBV19, the J call TRBJ2-1; 8 bases are a match to TRBD2. Per the germline V gene, CDR1 is LNHDA and CDR2 is SQIVND (reference sequence). The trim removed 1 base at V and 4 bases at J, leaving 12 bases unmatched. CDR3 length equals 18 residues. CDR3 in amino acids: CASSIVIAGTSAYNEQFF. The CDR3 DNA sequence: TGTGCCAGTAGTATAGTTATCGCCGGGACTAGTGCTTACAATGAGCAGTTCTTC.

About this clone itself: Its ends do not fully match the called genes, so a read error is possible. The chain uses TRBV7-7 and TRBJ2-5; D remains ambiguous. Germline lookup yields CDR1 SSHAT and CDR2 FNYEAQ (reference sequence). This CDR3 spans 15 amino acids. The chain's CDR3 is CASSPSASSMETQYF. For the CDR3, the DNA is TGTGCTAGCAGCCCATCGGCAAGTAGCATGGAGACCCAGTACTTC.

V and J are TRBV7-2 and TRBJ2-3; D is possibly TRBD2 (6 bases). Germline V gene sequence: CDR1 SGHTA, CDR2 FQGNSA. The V end lost 4 bases, the J end lost 2 bases, and 13 bases lay between the germline ends. The CDR3 has 15 amino acids. The CDR3 region has the DNA TGTGCCAGCAGCTGGAGAGCGGGCCTCACAGATACGCAGTATTTT. It translates to CASSWRAGLTDTQYF.

In regard to this clone: Additional DNA sequences in this sample encode the identical CDR3. The chain recombines TRBV11-2 with TRBJ1-2; no clear D gene. The V and J ends lost 4 bases and 4 bases respectively, with 7 bases between them. Germline values: CDR1 SGHAT, CDR2 FQNNGV. This CDR3 has 12 residues. In nucleotides, the CDR3 is TGTGCCAGCAGCTCGGGATTCTATGGCTACACCTTC. Translated: CASSSGFYGYTF.

This rearrangement joins TRBV5-5 to TRBJ1-2; 8 nucleotides match TRBD1. Germline CDR1 is SGHKS and CDR2 is YYEKEE (reference sequence). Trimming removed 3 bases from V and 5 bases from J; junction bases left unmatched: 9. The CDR3 is made up of 15 amino acids. CDR3 DNA: TGTGCCAGCAGCTCTGGACAGGGAGGTAAATATGGCTACACCTTC. Translated: CASSSGQGGKYGYTF.

This chain uses TRBV14 with TRBJ2-1; D might be TRBD2 (5 bases). V lost 2 bases to trimming and J lost 0 bases, with 14 bases between them. This CDR3 comprises 17 residues. CDR1 and CDR2 (germline): SGHDN, FVKESK. DNA for the CDR3: TGTGCCAGCAGCCAATTAAAGACTATCAGCTCCTACAATGAGCAGTTCTTC. It translates to CASSQLKTISSYNEQFF.